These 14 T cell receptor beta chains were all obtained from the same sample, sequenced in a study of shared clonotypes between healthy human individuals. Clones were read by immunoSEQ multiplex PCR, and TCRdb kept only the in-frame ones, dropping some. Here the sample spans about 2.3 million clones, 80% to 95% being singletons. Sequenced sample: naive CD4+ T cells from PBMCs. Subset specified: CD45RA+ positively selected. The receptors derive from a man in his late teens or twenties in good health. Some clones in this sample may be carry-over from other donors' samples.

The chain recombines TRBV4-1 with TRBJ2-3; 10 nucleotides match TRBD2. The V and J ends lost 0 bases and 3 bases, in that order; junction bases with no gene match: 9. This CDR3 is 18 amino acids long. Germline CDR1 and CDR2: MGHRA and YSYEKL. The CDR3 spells CASSQDRLAGVGTDTQYF. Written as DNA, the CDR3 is TGCGCCAGCAGCCAAGATCGGCTAGCGGGAGTAGGTACAGATACGCAGTATTTT.

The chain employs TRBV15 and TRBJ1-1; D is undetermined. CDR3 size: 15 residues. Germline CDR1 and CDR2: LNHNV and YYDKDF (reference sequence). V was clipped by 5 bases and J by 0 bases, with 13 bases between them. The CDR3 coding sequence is TGTGCCACCAGCGGCCGACTGAGGGTGAACACTGAAGCTTTCTTT. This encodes CATSGRLRVNTEAFF. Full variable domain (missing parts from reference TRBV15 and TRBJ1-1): DAMVIQNPRYQVTQFGKPVTLSCSQTLNHNVMYWYQQKSSQAPKLLFHYYDKDFNNEADTPDNFQSRRPNTSFCFLDIRSPGLGDTAMYLCATSGRLRVNTEAFFGQGTRLTVV.

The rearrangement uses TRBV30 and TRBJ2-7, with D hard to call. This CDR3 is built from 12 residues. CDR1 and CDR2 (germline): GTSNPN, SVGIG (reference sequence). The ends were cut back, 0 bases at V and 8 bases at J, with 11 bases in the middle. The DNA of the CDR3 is TGTGCCTGGAGTGTCCCCCGACATAAGCAGTACTTC. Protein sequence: CAWSVPRHKQYF.

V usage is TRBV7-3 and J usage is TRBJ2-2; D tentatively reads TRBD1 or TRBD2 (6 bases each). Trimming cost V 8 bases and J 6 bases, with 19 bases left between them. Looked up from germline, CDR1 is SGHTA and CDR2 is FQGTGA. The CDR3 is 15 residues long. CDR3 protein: CASGTGSGGSGELFF. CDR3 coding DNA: TGTGCCAGCGGTACCGGATCCGGGGGCTCCGGGGAGCTGTTTTTT.

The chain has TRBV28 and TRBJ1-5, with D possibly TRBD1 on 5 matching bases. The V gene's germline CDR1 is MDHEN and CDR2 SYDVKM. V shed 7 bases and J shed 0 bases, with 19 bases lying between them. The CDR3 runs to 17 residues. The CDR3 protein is CASTSRLGQYSNQPQHF. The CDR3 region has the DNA TGTGCCAGCACTTCCCGCCTGGGGCAGTATAGCAATCAGCCCCAGCATTTT.

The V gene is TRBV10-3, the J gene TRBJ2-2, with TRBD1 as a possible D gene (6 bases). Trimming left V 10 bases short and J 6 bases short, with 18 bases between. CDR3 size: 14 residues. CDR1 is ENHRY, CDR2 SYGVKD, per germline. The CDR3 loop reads CATWDIGVSGELFF. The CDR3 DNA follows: TGTGCCACCTGGGACATAGGGGTTTCCGGGGAGCTGTTTTTT.

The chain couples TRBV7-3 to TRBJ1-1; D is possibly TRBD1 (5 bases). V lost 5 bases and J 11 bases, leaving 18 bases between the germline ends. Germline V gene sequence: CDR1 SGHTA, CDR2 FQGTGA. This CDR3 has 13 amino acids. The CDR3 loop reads CASSPTGGQEAFF. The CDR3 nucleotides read TGTGCCAGCAGCCCGACCGGGGGTCAGGAGGCTTTCTTT. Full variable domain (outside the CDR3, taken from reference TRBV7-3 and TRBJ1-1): GAGVSQTPSNKVTEKGKYVELRCDPISGHTALYWYRQSLGQGPEFLIYFQGTGAADDSGLPNDRFFAVRPEGSVSTLKIQRTERGDSAVYLCASSPTGGQEAFFGQGTRLTVV.

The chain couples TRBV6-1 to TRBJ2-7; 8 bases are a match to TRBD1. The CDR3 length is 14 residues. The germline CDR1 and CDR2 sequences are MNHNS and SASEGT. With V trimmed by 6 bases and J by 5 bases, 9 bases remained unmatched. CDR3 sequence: CASRGTQTGDEQYF. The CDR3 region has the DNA TGTGCCAGCAGGGGGACGCAGACAGGGGACGAGCAGTACTTC.

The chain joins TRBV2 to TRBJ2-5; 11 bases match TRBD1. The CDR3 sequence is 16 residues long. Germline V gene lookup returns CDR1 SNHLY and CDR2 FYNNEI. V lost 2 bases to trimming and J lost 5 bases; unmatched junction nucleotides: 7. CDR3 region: CASSERRTGGAETQYF. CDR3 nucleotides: TGTGCCAGCAGTGAACGACGGACAGGGGGCGCGGAGACCCAGTACTTC.

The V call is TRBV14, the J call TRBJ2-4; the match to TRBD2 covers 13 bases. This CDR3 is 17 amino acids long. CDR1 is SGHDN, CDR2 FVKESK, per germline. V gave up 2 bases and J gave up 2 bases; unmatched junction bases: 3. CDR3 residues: CASSQWTSGSSKNIQYF. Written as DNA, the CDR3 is TGTGCCAGCAGCCAATGGACTAGCGGGAGTTCCAAAAACATTCAGTACTTC.

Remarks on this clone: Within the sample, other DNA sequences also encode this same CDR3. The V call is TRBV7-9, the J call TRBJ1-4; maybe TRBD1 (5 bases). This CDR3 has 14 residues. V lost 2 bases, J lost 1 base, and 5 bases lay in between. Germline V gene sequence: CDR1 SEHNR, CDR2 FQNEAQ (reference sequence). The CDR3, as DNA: TGTGCCAGCAGCTTACAGGGAACTAATGAAAAACTGTTTTTT. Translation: CASSLQGTNEKLFF.

The CDR3: CASSLTGGAETQYF. CDR3 in DNA: TGTGCCAGCAGCTTAACCGGGGGAGCAGAGACCCAGTACTTC. The chain employs TRBV7-3 and TRBJ2-5, with D tentatively TRBD2 (6 bases). Per germline, CDR1 SGHTA and CDR2 FQGTGA. Between the trimmed V and J ends, which lost 0 bases and 4 bases, there was a span of 9 bases. The CDR3 contains 14 residues.

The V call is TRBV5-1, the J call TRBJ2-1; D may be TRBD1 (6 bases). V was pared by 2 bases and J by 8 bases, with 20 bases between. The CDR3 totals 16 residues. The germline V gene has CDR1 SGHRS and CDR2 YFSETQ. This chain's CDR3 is CASSFGQGPPGDEQFF. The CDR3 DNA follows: TGCGCCAGCAGCTTCGGTCAGGGGCCCCCTGGGGATGAGCAGTTCTTC.

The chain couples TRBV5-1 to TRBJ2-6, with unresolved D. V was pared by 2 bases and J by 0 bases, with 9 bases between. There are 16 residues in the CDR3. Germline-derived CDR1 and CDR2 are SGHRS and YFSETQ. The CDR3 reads CASSFGPSSGANVLTF. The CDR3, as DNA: TGCGCCAGCAGCTTCGGACCGAGCTCTGGGGCCAACGTCCTGACTTTC.